The sequence of this T cell receptor beta chain was determined in a study of OX40 agonist ivuxolimab in advanced cancers. Study background: Patients were 82.7% male with ages about 20 to 79, mean around 58.

Trimming took off 4 bases at V and 3 bases at J, with 14 bases between the two ends. Germline CDR1 SGDLS, CDR2 YYNGEE. The length of the CDR3 is 14 residues. The protocol was immunoSEQ multiplex PCR, while the TCRdb copy is restricted to in-frame clones and leaves out a portion. The sample yields 30,000 to 45,000 clones, roughly 86% seen once. The sequence came from an adult with an advanced solid tumor such as melanoma, head and neck, liver or kidney cancer. V gene TRBV9 combines with J gene TRBJ2-7, with a weak D call TRBD2 (6 bases). The sample consisted of CD4+ or CD8+ T cells sorted from blood, taken in a trial of the OX40 agonist ivuxolimab. The CDR3 DNA reads TGTGCCAGCAGCCAAAAGGGACTGGGCTACGAGCAGTACTTC. This translates into CASSQKGLGYEQYF.